The rows below give T cell receptor beta chains drawn from one sample of a study of graft-versus-host responses after intestinal transplantation. The assay was immunoSEQ multiplex PCR, and TCRdb's table has in-frame clones only and misses some. The data show fewer than 5,500 clones, around 71% seen once. Material: PBMCs, obtained 300 to 330 days after intestinal transplant. The receptors here all came from a human patient who received an intestinal transplant, so some T cells may come from the graft donor. Both conserved end residues are part of each CDR3. A D gene is named only where the DNA matches it firmly. A row's size may be missing; if present it is once, few, many or a size class.

J gene: TRBJ2-7
D gene: TRBD1
V gene: TRBV27
clone size: -
CDR3 protein: CASSQWDRSSYEQYF
CDR3 DNA: TGTGCCAGCAGTCAATGGGACAGGAGCTCCTACGAGCAGTACTTC

J gene: TRBJ1-4
D gene: TRBD1
V gene: TRBV7-8
clone size: -
CDR3 protein: CASSLTGEYEKLFF
CDR3 DNA: TGTGCCAGCAGTTTGACAGGGGAGTATGAAAAACTGTTTTTT

J gene: TRBJ1-4
D gene: -
V gene: TRBV4-1
clone size: -
CDR3 protein: CASSHLTGSYSATNEKLFF
CDR3 DNA: TGCGCCAGCAGCCATCTTACAGGGTCCTACTCTGCAACTAATGAAAAACTGTTTTTT

J gene: TRBJ1-2
D gene: -
V gene: TRBV29-1
clone size: -
CDR3 protein: CSVTDLPELGYTF
CDR3 DNA: TGCAGCGTCACAGACCTTCCCGAGCTTGGCTACACCTTC

J gene: TRBJ2-6
D gene: -
V gene: TRBV4-3
clone size: -
CDR3 protein: CASSQDTTSGANVLTF
CDR3 DNA: TGCGCCAGCAGCCAGGACACCACTTCTGGGGCCAACGTCCTGACTTTC

J gene: TRBJ2-7
D gene: TRBD1
V gene: TRBV6-5
clone size: -
CDR3 protein: CASSSRTGTRTYEQYF
CDR3 DNA: TGTGCCAGCAGTTCCCGGACAGGGACGCGAACCTACGAGCAGTACTTC

J gene: TRBJ2-6
D gene: -
V gene: TRBV7-5
clone size: -
CDR3 protein: CARRLVLSRQSRANVLTF
CDR3 DNA: TGTGCCAGAAGACTTGTGTTAAGTAGACAAAGTCGGGCCAACGTCCTGACTTTC

J gene: TRBJ1-1
D gene: -
V gene: TRBV5-6
clone size: -
CDR3 protein: CASSSRAPEAFF
CDR3 DNA: TGTGCCAGCAGCTCGAGGGCACCTGAAGCTTTCTTT

J gene: TRBJ2-1
D gene: -
V gene: TRBV19
clone size: -
CDR3 protein: CASRLDSYNEQFF
CDR3 DNA: TGTGCCAGTAGACTTGATAGCTACAATGAGCAGTTCTTC

J gene: TRBJ2-3
D gene: TRBD2
V gene: TRBV6-1
clone size: few
CDR3 protein: CASSAASGGPDTQYF
CDR3 DNA: TGTGCCAGCAGTGCAGCTAGCGGGGGGCCAGATACGCAGTATTTT

J gene: TRBJ2-1
D gene: TRBD1
V gene: TRBV6-1
clone size: few
CDR3 protein: CASLLDGTGYNEQFF
CDR3 DNA: TGTGCCAGCCTCTTAGACGGGACAGGGTACAATGAGCAGTTCTTC

J gene: TRBJ1-5
D gene: TRBD1
V gene: TRBV6-9
clone size: few
CDR3 protein: CASTGTGVGNQPQHF
CDR3 DNA: TGTGCCAGCACCGGGACAGGGGTAGGCAATCAGCCCCAGCATTTT

J gene: TRBJ2-1
D gene: -
V gene: TRBV2
clone size: -
CDR3 protein: CASSGPVGNEQFF
CDR3 DNA: TGTGCCAGCAGTGGCCCGGTGGGGAATGAGCAGTTCTTC

J gene: TRBJ2-1
D gene: -
V gene: TRBV6-1
clone size: -
CDR3 protein: CASSEDGGKGAEQFF
CDR3 DNA: TGTGCCAGCAGTGAAGACGGAGGAAAAGGAGCCGAGCAGTTCTTC

J gene: TRBJ2-7
D gene: TRBD2
V gene: TRBV6-5
clone size: few
CDR3 protein: CASSSTRGPSGVFYF
CDR3 DNA: TGTGCCAGCAGTTCTACTCGGGGCCCTAGCGGGGTGTTTTACTTC

J gene: TRBJ2-1
D gene: TRBD2
V gene: TRBV6-4
clone size: -
CDR3 protein: CASSVGLAGGPLFF
CDR3 DNA: TGTGCCAGCAGTGTCGGACTAGCGGGGGGGCCTTTGTTCTTC

J gene: TRBJ1-1
D gene: -
V gene: TRBV11-2
clone size: -
CDR3 protein: CASSLEGSMNTEAFF
CDR3 DNA: TGTGCCAGCAGCTTAGAGGGCAGCATGAACACTGAAGCTTTCTTT

J gene: TRBJ1-4
D gene: -
V gene: TRBV21-1
clone size: -
CDR3 protein: CASSSTATNEKLFFGSNEKLFF
CDR3 DNA: -

J gene: TRBJ2-7
D gene: -
V gene: TRBV4-1
clone size: few
CDR3 protein: CASSQEIGFTTSVTYF
CDR3 DNA: TGCGCCAGCAGCCAAGAAATCGGATTTACTACGAGCGTGACCTACTTC

J gene: TRBJ2-7
D gene: TRBD2
V gene: TRBV2
clone size: -
CDR3 protein: CASKWRGGSEQYF
CDR3 DNA: TGTGCCAGCAAATGGCGGGGGGGCTCCGAGCAGTACTTC

J gene: TRBJ2-1
D gene: TRBD2
V gene: TRBV6-4
clone size: -
CDR3 protein: CASSDGGGYNEQFF
CDR3 DNA: TGTGCCAGCAGTGACGGGGGGGGCTACAATGAGCAGTTCTTC

J gene: TRBJ2-7
D gene: -
V gene: TRBV5-8
clone size: -
CDR3 protein: CASSGGWGSAYEQYF
CDR3 DNA: TGTGCCAGCAGCGGGGGATGGGGGTCGGCCTACGAGCAGTACTTC

J gene: TRBJ2-2
D gene: -
V gene: TRBV7-2
clone size: -
CDR3 protein: CASSLDGIAGELFF
CDR3 DNA: TGTGCCAGCAGCTTAGACGGAATTGCCGGGGAGCTGTTTTTT

J gene: TRBJ2-3
D gene: TRBD2
V gene: TRBV7-2
clone size: -
CDR3 protein: CASSPGGGGATDTQYF
CDR3 DNA: TGTGCCAGCAGCCCAGGTGGCGGGGGGGCAACAGATACGCAGTATTTT

J gene: TRBJ2-5
D gene: -
V gene: TRBV6-1
clone size: -
CDR3 protein: CASSGDITAETQYF
CDR3 DNA: TGTGCCAGCAGTGGGGATATTACCGCGGAGACCCAGTACTTC

J gene: TRBJ2-5
D gene: -
V gene: TRBV7-2
clone size: few
CDR3 protein: CASSFGDETQYF
CDR3 DNA: TGTGCCAGCAGCTTCGGGGATGAGACCCAGTACTTC

J gene: TRBJ1-2
D gene: -
V gene: TRBV7-9
clone size: -
CDR3 protein: CASSLGTDFYGYTF
CDR3 DNA: TGTGCCAGCAGCTTAGGCACAGACTTCTATGGCTACACCTTC

J gene: TRBJ2-7
D gene: TRBD2
V gene: TRBV27
clone size: -
CDR3 protein: CASSHSGGTYEQYF
CDR3 DNA: TGTGCCAGCAGCCATAGCGGGGGTACCTACGAGCAGTACTTC

J gene: TRBJ2-1
D gene: -
V gene: TRBV12-5
clone size: -
CDR3 protein: CASGPLISSYNEQFF
CDR3 DNA: TGTGCTAGTGGTCCCCTTATTTCCTCCTACAATGAGCAGTTCTTC

J gene: TRBJ1-5
D gene: -
V gene: TRBV12-2
clone size: -
CDR3 protein: CASRLVGRVRPNQPQHF
CDR3 DNA: TGTGCAAGTCGCTTAGTCGGTCGAGTGCGGCCTAATCAGCCCCAGCATTTT

J gene: TRBJ2-7
D gene: -
V gene: TRBV7-2
clone size: -
CDR3 protein: CASSPYPPMTISYEQYF
CDR3 DNA: TGTGCCAGCAGCCCCTATCCCCCCATGACGATCTCCTACGAGCAGTACTTC

J gene: TRBJ2-7
D gene: -
V gene: TRBV30
clone size: -
CDR3 protein: CASRRSSDEQYF
CDR3 DNA: TGTGCCTCCAGGCGTTCATCCGACGAGCAGTACTTC

J gene: TRBJ1-2
D gene: TRBD1
V gene: TRBV6-5
clone size: -
CDR3 protein: CASSSGDRGYGYTF
CDR3 DNA: TGTGCCAGCAGCTCGGGAGACAGGGGCTATGGCTACACCTTC

J gene: TRBJ1-2
D gene: TRBD1
V gene: TRBV7-8
clone size: -
CDR3 protein: CASTPGWDRGGFDYGYTF
CDR3 DNA: TGTGCCAGCACCCCCGGGTGGGACAGGGGCGGGTTTGACTATGGCTACACCTTC

J gene: TRBJ2-2
D gene: -
V gene: TRBV11-2
clone size: -
CDR3 protein: CASSAPGHPTGELFF
CDR3 DNA: TGTGCCAGCAGCGCACCGGGACATCCTACCGGGGAGCTGTTTTTT

J gene: TRBJ2-6
D gene: TRBD1
V gene: TRBV18
clone size: -
CDR3 protein: CASSRGQGASGANVLTF
CDR3 DNA: TGTGCCAGCTCACGGGGACAGGGGGCGTCGGGGGCCAACGTCCTGACTTTC

J gene: TRBJ2-7
D gene: TRBD1
V gene: TRBV27
clone size: -
CDR3 protein: CASRNSGTAYEQYF
CDR3 DNA: TGTGCCAGCAGAAATTCCGGGACAGCCTACGAGCAGTACTTC

J gene: TRBJ2-7
D gene: -
V gene: TRBV25-1
clone size: -
CDR3 protein: CASSESVPYYEQYF
CDR3 DNA: TGTGCCAGCAGTGAATCAGTACCTTATTACGAGCAGTACTTC

J gene: TRBJ2-5
D gene: -
V gene: TRBV6-6
clone size: -
CDR3 protein: CASTKGEYGETQYF
CDR3 DNA: TGTGCCAGCACGAAGGGGGAATACGGGGAGACCCAGTACTTC

J gene: TRBJ1-1
D gene: -
V gene: TRBV5-4
clone size: -
CDR3 protein: CASSPNRRATEAFF
CDR3 DNA: TGTGCCAGCAGCCCCAACCGCAGGGCCACTGAAGCTTTCTTT

J gene: TRBJ2-7
D gene: TRBD2
V gene: TRBV6-1
clone size: few
CDR3 protein: CASSVTSGGSYEQYF
CDR3 DNA: TGTGCCAGCAGCGTCACTAGCGGGGGGTCCTACGAGCAGTACTTC

J gene: TRBJ2-7
D gene: TRBD2
V gene: TRBV7-8
clone size: -
CDR3 protein: CASSAGGGLSSYEQYF
CDR3 DNA: TGTGCTAGCAGCGCGGGGGGAGGCCTTAGCTCCTACGAGCAGTACTTC

J gene: TRBJ2-7
D gene: TRBD1
V gene: TRBV15
clone size: -
CDR3 protein: CATSREGTAYEQYF
CDR3 DNA: TGTGCCACCAGCAGAGAGGGGACAGCCTACGAGCAGTACTTC

J gene: TRBJ2-7
D gene: TRBD1
V gene: TRBV30
clone size: once
CDR3 protein: CAWSSGQGSSYEQYF
CDR3 DNA: TGTGCCTGGAGTTCGGGACAGGGCAGCTCCTACGAGCAGTACTTC

J gene: TRBJ1-5
D gene: TRBD1
V gene: TRBV30
clone size: -
CDR3 protein: CAWSVGNRGNQPQHF
CDR3 DNA: TGTGCCTGGAGTGTCGGTAACAGGGGGAATCAGCCCCAGCATTTT